This passage covers 27 T cell receptor beta chains from one sample sequenced in a study of identical twins. TCRdb reprocessed the 5' RACE reads via MiXCR and lists one record per CDR3 protein. The sample lists around 1.7 million distinct CDR3 sequences; about 32% were seen once. The sequencing input was cord blood. The receptors were gathered from a newborn girl in good health.

The chain has TRBV20-1 and TRBJ1-5, with a weak D call TRBD1 (5 bases). The V gene's germline CDR1 is DFQATT and CDR2 SNEGSKA (reference sequence). V lost 3 bases, J lost 4 bases, and 10 bases lay in between. The CDR3 consists of 13 residues. The CDR3: CSARPGSNQPQHF. CDR3 bases: TGCAGTGCTAGGCCAGGGTCAAATCAGCCCCAGCATTTT.

The rearrangement links TRBV20-1 to TRBJ2-3; D is possibly TRBD2 (6 bases). CDR1 and CDR2 (germline): DFQATT, SNEGSKA (reference sequence). The CDR3 has 14 amino acids. V dropped 4 bases and J dropped 2 bases, with 13 bases sitting between them. In nucleotides, the CDR3 is TGCAGTGCTATGAGGGACTCGATCACAGATACGCAGTATTTT. Translation: CSAMRDSITDTQYF.

The chain has TRBV14 and TRBJ1-1, with D possibly being TRBD1 (5 bases). CDR3 size: 14 residues. Germline values: CDR1 SGHDN, CDR2 FVKESK. The ends were cut back, 2 bases at V and 4 bases at J, with 11 bases in the middle. The CDR3 DNA follows: TGTGCCAGCAGCCAACAGGGAGGAGTCACTGAAGCTTTCTTT. Protein: CASSQQGGVTEAFF. The variable domain in full, completed from reference TRBV14 and TRBJ1-1, reads EAGVTQFPSHSVIEKGQTVTLRCDPISGHDNLYWYRRVMGKEIKFLLHFVKESKQDESGMPNNRFLAERTGGTYSTLKVQPAELEDSGVYFCASSQQGGVTEAFFGQGTRLTVV.

This clonotype turned up a few times. V is TRBV20-1 and J is TRBJ2-5; 13 bases agree with TRBD2. V trimming: 6 bases; J trimming: 7 bases; junction bases outside the gene matches: 2. Per germline, CDR1 DFQATT and CDR2 SNEGSKA (reference sequence). CDR3 size: 12 residues. The CDR3 sequence is CSARLAGGTQYF. The DNA of the CDR3 is TGCAGTGCAAGACTAGCGGGAGGGACCCAGTACTTC.

This clonotype was seen only a few times. This chain links TRBV6-1 with TRBJ2-5; weak D call: TRBD2 (6 bases). This CDR3 is 13 amino acids long. Trimming left V 6 bases short and J 5 bases short, with 13 bases between. Germline CDR1 and CDR2: MNHNS and SASEGT. The CDR3 nucleotides are TGTGCCAGCAGGGAGGGCCGGATTGAGACCCAGTACTTC. As protein: CASREGRIETQYF.

The chain employs TRBV2 and TRBJ2-7; D is perhaps TRBD2 (5 bases). CDR3 length: 16 residues. The germline V and J ends were trimmed by 3 bases and 0 bases, with 15 bases remaining between them. CDR1 SNHLY and CDR2 FYNNEI come from the germline V gene. As DNA, the CDR3 is TGTGCCAGCAGTGAGCGGTCTAGCAGCGACTCCTACGAGCAGTACTTC. It codes for CASSERSSSDSYEQYF.

This sequence joins TRBV20-1 and TRBJ2-3, with 13 positions matching TRBD2. This CDR3 is built from 17 residues. Germline CDR1 and CDR2: DFQATT and SNEGSKA (reference sequence). The J segment lost 0 bases and the V segment lost 3 bases, leaving 6 bases of the junction unmatched. Written as DNA, the CDR3 is TGCAGTGCTAGTGCGGGACTAGCGGGACATAGCACAGATACGCAGTATTTT. Translated, it gives CSASAGLAGHSTDTQYF.

The table lists this clonotype with a few counts. The chain uses TRBV6-1 and TRBJ1-2; a weak D match, TRBD1 (5 bases). Looked up from germline, CDR1 is MNHNS and CDR2 is SASEGT. The CDR3 has 13 amino acids. Trimming cost V 2 bases and J 8 bases, with 12 bases left between them. The CDR3 spells CASSETQGWGYTF. CDR3 bases: TGTGCCAGCAGTGAAACGCAGGGCTGGGGCTACACCTTC.

J is TRBJ2-7 and V is TRBV7-9, with 8 nucleotides matching TRBD2. Germline V gene sequence: CDR1 SEHNR, CDR2 FQNEAQ (reference sequence). The trim removed 2 bases at V and 7 bases at J, leaving 25 bases unmatched. This CDR3 comprises 20 residues. CDR3 sequence reads: CASSLTPKSWAGGFRNEQYF. CDR3 DNA sequence: TGTGCCAGCAGCTTAACCCCCAAATCGTGGGCGGGGGGTTTTCGGAATGAGCAGTACTTC.

The rearrangement joins TRBV2 to TRBJ2-7, with TRBD1 identical over 10 bases. There are 15 residues in the CDR3. The V and J ends lost 5 bases and 5 bases, in that order; junction bases with no gene match: 9. The germline V gene encodes CDR1 SNHLY and CDR2 FYNNEI. In nucleotides, the CDR3 is TGTGCCAGCAGTCACATACGGGACAGGGGCCACGAGCAGTACTTC. This translates into CASSHIRDRGHEQYF.

As for this clonotype: Germline is not matched at one junction end, which may reflect a read error. The J gene is TRBJ2-1, the V gene TRBV7-6; a possible D gene is TRBD2 (6 bases). The CDR3 has 17 amino acids. Per germline, CDR1 SGHVS and CDR2 FNYEAQ. CDR3: CACSLALASASSNEQFF. CDR3 coding DNA: TGTGCCTGCAGCTTAGCTTTGGCTAGCGCGAGTAGTAATGAGCAGTTCTTC.

The gene calls are TRBV4-1 and TRBJ2-1; tentatively, D is TRBD2 (6 bases). The V gene lost 1 base and the J gene lost 4 bases, with 11 bases spanning the gap. Germline V gene sequence: CDR1 MGHRA, CDR2 YSYEKL. The CDR3 has 15 residues. The CDR3 DNA follows: TGCGCCAGCAGCCAAGCGGGAGCGGCGTACAATGAGCAGTTCTTC. This gives the protein CASSQAGAAYNEQFF.

There are a few counts of this clonotype. A junction boundary mismatches the germline segment, possibly from a read error. V gene TRBV5-1 combines with J gene TRBJ2-3, with TRBD2 identical over 11 bases. Germline CDR1 is SGHRS and CDR2 is YFSETQ. CDR3 size: 16 residues. CDR3 amino acids: CASRLGTSGSTDTQYF. In DNA form, the CDR3 reads TGCGCCAGCAGATTGGGGACTAGCGGTAGCACAGATACGCAGTATTTT.

The J gene is TRBJ2-3, the V gene TRBV6-5; TRBD2 might be the D (5 bases). The CDR3 runs 13 residues. CDR1 is MNHEY, CDR2 SVGAGI, per germline. V was clipped by 8 bases and J by 5 bases, with 14 bases between them. CDR3 coding DNA: TGTGCCAGCGGCCGACGTCGGGGAGATACGCAGTATTTT. Amino acid sequence: CASGRRRGDTQYF.

The chain combines TRBV10-3 with TRBJ2-1; 7 nucleotides align to TRBD2. This CDR3 contains 14 residues. From germline, CDR1 is ENHRY and CDR2 SYGVKD. V dropped 4 bases and J dropped 5; count of bases not matched to a gene: 5. Here the CDR3 DNA reads TGTGCCATCAGTGTGAGCGGGGTTGACAATGAGCAGTTCTTC. Translated: CAISVSGVDNEQFF.

The table lists this clonotype with a few counts. This chain links TRBV11-1 with TRBJ2-7; 8 bases agree with TRBD1. This CDR3 has 15 residues. Germline-derived CDR1 and CDR2 are SGHAT and FQDESV (reference sequence). V was pared by 5 bases and J by 1 base, with 7 bases of the junction left unmatched. CDR3 region: CASSPRTGKSYEQYF. CDR3 nucleotides: TGTGCCAGCAGCCCTCGGACAGGGAAATCCTACGAGCAGTACTTC.

The chain has TRBV30 and TRBJ2-2, with a possible D match to TRBD2 (6 bases). This CDR3 has 15 amino acids. Trimming removed 2 bases from V and 3 bases from J, with 13 bases in between. Per the germline V gene, CDR1 is GTSNPN and CDR2 is SVGIG (reference sequence). CDR3 nucleotides: TGTGCCTGGAGTTACGGTGGGGGGTACACCGGGGAGCTGTTTTTT. Amino acid sequence: CAWSYGGGYTGELFF.

This clonotype was seen once. The rearrangement joins TRBV6-2 or TRBV6-3 to TRBJ1-5; D is possibly TRBD1 (5 bases). From germline, CDR1 is MNHEY and CDR2 SVGEGT. This CDR3 spans 14 amino acids. V lost 6 bases to trimming and J lost 5 bases, with 14 bases between them. In DNA, the CDR3 is TGTGCCAGCAGCTTTTGGGGGATCGATCAGCCCCAGCATTTT. Protein: CASSFWGIDQPQHF.

The V and J genes are TRBV28 and TRBJ2-1; D uncertain. Trimming took 4 bases from V and 5 from J, leaving 12 bases between them. This CDR3 is 14 amino acids long. Germline V CDR1 and CDR2: MDHEN, SYDVKM. The chain's CDR3 is CASSYIPVDNEQFF. The CDR3 region has the DNA TGTGCCAGCAGTTACATCCCCGTCGACAATGAGCAGTTCTTC.

This clonotype has a handful of counts. This rearrangement joins TRBV3-1 to TRBJ2-1; perhaps TRBD2 as D (6 bases). The germline V gene has CDR1 LGHDT and CDR2 YNNKEL (reference sequence). CDR3 length: 15 amino acids. V shed 7 bases and J shed 6 bases, with 19 bases lying between them. CDR3 coding DNA: TGTGCCAGCACTAAAGGAGGGGCCATATTCAATGAGCAGTTCTTC. Its protein is CASTKGGAIFNEQFF.

This clonotype occurred a few times. The rearrangement uses TRBV20-1 and TRBJ2-5, with D uncertain. The CDR3 totals 14 residues. Trimming took off 1 base at V and 2 bases at J, with 11 bases between the two ends. Germline CDR1 and CDR2: DFQATT and SNEGSKA (reference sequence). The CDR3 region has the DNA TGCAGTGCTAGAGTTAATAGGTTTCAAGAGACCCAGTACTTC. Protein sequence: CSARVNRFQETQYF.

This clonotype has at least ten counts. The chain is built from TRBV20-1 and TRBJ2-3, with 11 positions matching TRBD2. CDR1 is DFQATT and CDR2 is SNEGSKA in the germline V gene (reference sequence). The CDR3 sequence is 15 residues long. The V segment lost 4 bases and the J segment 4 bases; nucleotides outside the gene matches: 7. The DNA of the CDR3 is TGCAGTGCTAAACAACTAGCGGGAGTGGCAGATACGCAGTATTTT. As protein: CSAKQLAGVADTQYF.

This clonotype has more than one count but fewer than ten. V and J are TRBV20-1 and TRBJ2-3; the D gene is possibly TRBD1 (5 bases). CDR1 and CDR2 (germline): DFQATT, SNEGSKA (reference sequence). The CDR3 sequence is 14 residues long. Trimming removed 3 bases at V and 1 base at J, with 11 bases between. The CDR3 coding sequence is TGCAGTGCTAGTTGGCAGGGCGGCACAGATACGCAGTATTTT. Its protein is CSASWQGGTDTQYF.

V gene TRBV5-1 combines with J gene TRBJ2-2; TRBD1 or TRBD2 may be the D gene (5 bases each). The CDR3 covers 18 residues. Looked up from germline, CDR1 is SGHRS and CDR2 is YFSETQ. The V gene lost 2 bases and the J gene lost 4 bases, with 21 bases spanning the gap. The CDR3 region is CASSFSPDTGTRTGELFF. CDR3 in DNA: TGCGCCAGCAGCTTCTCCCCAGACACCGGGACCCGCACCGGGGAGCTGTTTTTT.

In its sample, this clonotype was seen a few times. The rearrangement uses TRBV4-2 and TRBJ2-5; D might be TRBD1 or TRBD2, each matching 5 bases. This CDR3 is 14 amino acids long. Germline CDR1 LGHNA, CDR2 YNFKEQ. The V and J ends lost 2 bases and 3 bases respectively, with 10 bases between them. The CDR3 coding sequence is TGTGCCAGCAGCCAAACGGGGCAGAAAGAGACCCAGTACTTC. As protein: CASSQTGQKETQYF.

The chain couples TRBV27 to TRBJ1-1; possible D gene TRBD1, 5 bases. Germline CDR1 is MNHEY and CDR2 is SMNVEV (reference sequence). Trimming took 1 base from V and 3 from J, leaving 12 bases between them. This CDR3 is 15 amino acids long. The chain's CDR3 is CASSLYGGGDTEAFF. In DNA, the CDR3 is TGTGCCAGCAGTTTATACGGCGGGGGGGACACTGAAGCTTTCTTT.

The rearrangement joins TRBV20-1 to TRBJ1-2, with 9 positions matching TRBD1. Germline lookup yields CDR1 DFQATT and CDR2 SNEGSKA (reference sequence). The CDR3 is made up of 13 amino acids. In DNA, the CDR3 is TGCAGCGGGGAACCCGGGACAGGGTATGGCTACACCTTC. Residues: CSGEPGTGYGYTF.